This is a list of T cell receptor beta chains from one sample in a study of T cell repertoires in cytomegalovirus infection. TCRdb re-analysed the reads in MiXCR, keeping a single row per CDR3 protein. The table has about 310,000 distinct CDR3 sequences, around a quarter seen once. No antigen has been identified for these receptors. The sample was cultured PBMCs, taken from culture after CMV antigen stimulation. The receptor set was obtained from a human donor in good health (CMV status not recorded). Some clones in this sample may be carry-over from other donors' samples. Both conserved end residues are part of each CDR3. Fields, in order: clone size, J gene, D gene, V gene, CDR3 protein, CDR3 DNA. A D gene is named only where the DNA matches it firmly. The size of a clone is reported for some rows only, either as once, few or many, or as a class for expanded clones.

clone_size: -
j_call: TRBJ2-7
d_call: -
v_call: TRBV5-8
cdr3_aa: CASSLGGTRYEQYF
cdr3_nt: TGTGCCAGCAGCTTGGGTGGCACCCGCTACGAGCAGTACTTC

clone_size: many
j_call: TRBJ1-5
d_call: TRBD1
v_call: TRBV7-8
cdr3_aa: CASSLGGQGFNQPQHF
cdr3_nt: TGTGCCAGCAGCTTAGGGGGACAGGGGTTCAATCAGCCCCAGCATTTT

clone_size: -
j_call: TRBJ2-1
d_call: TRBD2
v_call: TRBV28
cdr3_aa: CASSPNVAGVYNEQFF
cdr3_nt: TGTGCCAGCAGTCCGAACGTAGCGGGGGTCTACAATGAGCAGTTCTTC

clone_size: few
j_call: TRBJ2-1
d_call: -
v_call: TRBV25-1
cdr3_aa: CASSDLSVGEQFF
cdr3_nt: TGTGCCAGCAGTGATCTTTCGGTAGGTGAGCAGTTCTTC

clone_size: few
j_call: TRBJ1-6
d_call: -
v_call: TRBV19
cdr3_aa: CASSRLLSGTAIYNSPLHF
cdr3_nt: TGTGCCAGTAGTCGGCTCCTGAGCGGAACGGCCATATATAATTCACCCCTCCACTTT

clone_size: few
j_call: TRBJ1-1
d_call: TRBD1
v_call: TRBV9
cdr3_aa: CASSEGYRGVNTEAFF
cdr3_nt: TGTGCCAGCAGCGAGGGGTACAGGGGCGTGAACACTGAAGCTTTCTTT

clone_size: many
j_call: TRBJ1-1
d_call: -
v_call: TRBV20-1
cdr3_aa: CSASPGPRNTEAFF
cdr3_nt: TGCAGTGCTAGCCCAGGCCCGCGGAACACTGAAGCTTTCTTT

clone_size: few
j_call: TRBJ2-5
d_call: -
v_call: TRBV20-1
cdr3_aa: CSARGRSQETQYF
cdr3_nt: TGCAGTGCTAGGGGGAGGTCCCAAGAGACCCAGTACTTC

clone_size: many
j_call: TRBJ2-4
d_call: -
v_call: TRBV7-2
cdr3_aa: CASSLEGRRGWGNIQYF
cdr3_nt: TGTGCCAGCAGCTTAGAAGGTCGTAGGGGTTGGGGAAACATTCAGTACTTC

clone_size: -
j_call: TRBJ1-2
d_call: -
v_call: TRBV27
cdr3_aa: CASSDLTGNGYTF
cdr3_nt: TGTGCCAGCAGTGACTTGACCGGGAATGGCTACACCTTC

clone_size: -
j_call: TRBJ2-1
d_call: TRBD2
v_call: TRBV9
cdr3_aa: CASSVTGGSSYNEQFF
cdr3_nt: TGTGCCAGCAGCGTAACCGGCGGGAGCTCCTACAATGAGCAGTTCTTC

clone_size: few
j_call: TRBJ2-1
d_call: TRBD2
v_call: TRBV12-3/TRBV12-4
cdr3_aa: CASTHGGVRYNEQFF
cdr3_nt: TGTGCCAGCACCCACGGGGGGGTGCGGTACAATGAGCAGTTCTTC

clone_size: few
j_call: TRBJ2-1
d_call: TRBD2
v_call: TRBV15
cdr3_aa: CATSTSSGRADNEQFF
cdr3_nt: TGTGCCACCAGCACCTCTAGCGGGAGGGCGGACAATGAGCAGTTCTTC

clone_size: few
j_call: TRBJ1-5
d_call: -
v_call: TRBV6-2/TRBV6-3
cdr3_aa: CASSYIRAEPWNQPQHF
cdr3_nt: TGTGCCAGCAGTTACATTCGGGCAGAACCCTGGAATCAGCCCCAGCATTTT

clone_size: -
j_call: TRBJ2-2
d_call: -
v_call: TRBV5-6
cdr3_aa: CASSFGSGELFF
cdr3_nt: TGTGCCAGCAGCTTTGGGTCCGGGGAGCTGTTTTTT

clone_size: -
j_call: TRBJ2-3
d_call: -
v_call: TRBV10-3
cdr3_aa: CAISEGGRGTDTQYF
cdr3_nt: TGTGCCATCAGTGAAGGGGGAAGGGGCACAGATACGCAGTATTTT

clone_size: many
j_call: TRBJ1-4
d_call: -
v_call: TRBV7-2
cdr3_aa: CASSDSGPRGEKLFF
cdr3_nt: TGTGCCAGCAGCGACTCGGGGCCCCGGGGTGAAAAACTGTTTTTT

clone_size: -
j_call: TRBJ2-5
d_call: -
v_call: TRBV5-1
cdr3_aa: CASSGGTFQETQYF
cdr3_nt: TGCGCCAGCAGCGGCGGGACTTTCCAAGAGACCCAGTACTTC

clone_size: many
j_call: TRBJ1-5
d_call: -
v_call: TRBV7-2
cdr3_aa: CASSLGPGGMPQHF
cdr3_nt: TGTGCCAGCAGCTTAGGGCCAGGAGGAATGCCCCAGCATTTT

clone_size: few
j_call: TRBJ1-5
d_call: -
v_call: TRBV28
cdr3_aa: CASNGQPQHF
cdr3_nt: TGTGCCAGCAACGGTCAGCCCCAGCATTTT

clone_size: few
j_call: TRBJ2-1
d_call: TRBD2
v_call: TRBV19
cdr3_aa: CASSIDPVGLAGLNNEQFF
cdr3_nt: TGTGCCAGTAGTATAGATCCTGTAGGACTAGCGGGGCTAAACAATGAGCAGTTCTTC

clone_size: once
j_call: TRBJ2-7
d_call: TRBD2
v_call: TRBV27
cdr3_aa: CASRAGGRGEQYF
cdr3_nt: TGTGCCAGCAGGGCGGGAGGACGAGGCGAGCAGTACTTC

clone_size: -
j_call: TRBJ2-4
d_call: -
v_call: TRBV2
cdr3_aa: CASSEFRVAKNIQYF
cdr3_nt: TGTGCCAGCAGTGAATTTAGGGTGGCCAAAAACATTCAGTACTTC

clone_size: few
j_call: TRBJ1-5
d_call: TRBD1
v_call: TRBV6-4
cdr3_aa: CASSETGSNQPQHF
cdr3_nt: TGTGCCAGCAGTGAGACAGGGAGTAATCAGCCCCAGCATTTT

clone_size: many
j_call: TRBJ2-2
d_call: TRBD2
v_call: TRBV7-2
cdr3_aa: CASNLYGGGTGELFF
cdr3_nt: TGTGCCAGCAACTTGTATGGGGGGGGGACCGGGGAGCTGTTTTTT

clone_size: -
j_call: TRBJ1-1
d_call: -
v_call: TRBV6-5
cdr3_aa: CASSYSIMGSTEAFF
cdr3_nt: TGTGCCAGCAGTTACTCAATTATGGGTTCTACTGAAGCTTTCTTT

clone_size: many
j_call: TRBJ2-2
d_call: TRBD2
v_call: TRBV7-8
cdr3_aa: CASSRQASGRRTGELFF
cdr3_nt: TGTGCCAGCAGCCGTCAAGCTAGCGGGAGGCGGACCGGGGAGCTGTTTTTT

clone_size: few
j_call: TRBJ2-1
d_call: -
v_call: TRBV5-1
cdr3_aa: CASRPTENEQFF
cdr3_nt: TGCGCCAGCAGACCGACTGAAAATGAGCAGTTCTTC

clone_size: few
j_call: TRBJ1-5
d_call: -
v_call: TRBV10-3
cdr3_aa: CAISEGLTNQPQHF
cdr3_nt: TGTGCCATCAGTGAAGGTCTGACCAATCAGCCCCAGCATTTT

clone_size: few
j_call: TRBJ2-3
d_call: -
v_call: TRBV7-2
cdr3_aa: CASTDYLTTDTQYF
cdr3_nt: TGTGCCAGCACCGATTACCTGACGACAGATACGCAGTATTTT

clone_size: many
j_call: TRBJ1-2
d_call: -
v_call: TRBV11-2
cdr3_aa: CASSSSREGDGYTF
cdr3_nt: TGTGCCAGCAGCTCGAGTCGGGAAGGAGATGGCTACACCTTC

clone_size: many
j_call: TRBJ2-3
d_call: -
v_call: TRBV7-7
cdr3_aa: CASSLAESDTDTQYF
cdr3_nt: TGTGCTAGCAGCTTAGCAGAGTCAGACACAGATACGCAGTATTTT

clone_size: -
j_call: TRBJ2-3
d_call: -
v_call: TRBV4-1
cdr3_aa: CASSQGAERPSRDTQYF
cdr3_nt: TGCGCCAGCAGCCAAGGAGCGGAGCGCCCATCACGAGATACGCAGTATTTT

clone_size: -
j_call: TRBJ2-1
d_call: TRBD2
v_call: TRBV7-8
cdr3_aa: CASSLGVKMSGGTHEQFF
cdr3_nt: TGTGCCAGCAGCTTAGGGGTCAAAATGAGCGGGGGAACTCATGAGCAGTTCTTC

clone_size: few
j_call: TRBJ2-1
d_call: -
v_call: TRBV12-3/TRBV12-4
cdr3_aa: CASRGRSFNEQFF
cdr3_nt: TGTGCCAGCAGGGGCCGTAGCTTCAATGAGCAGTTCTTC

clone_size: -
j_call: TRBJ2-1
d_call: TRBD2
v_call: TRBV11-3
cdr3_aa: CASSPTSGRRGEQFF
cdr3_nt: TGTGCCAGCAGCCCGACTAGCGGGAGACGGGGTGAGCAGTTCTTC

clone_size: many
j_call: TRBJ2-7
d_call: TRBD2
v_call: TRBV7-2
cdr3_aa: CASSFSRAGGYEQYF
cdr3_nt: TGTGCCAGCAGCTTCTCCAGAGCGGGAGGCTACGAGCAGTACTTC

clone_size: few
j_call: TRBJ2-6
d_call: -
v_call: TRBV11-3
cdr3_aa: CASSLAHSGANVLTF
cdr3_nt: TGTGCCAGCAGCTTAGCCCACTCTGGGGCCAACGTCCTGACTTTC

clone_size: few
j_call: TRBJ1-6
d_call: -
v_call: TRBV25-1
cdr3_aa: CASIRGLNSPLHF
cdr3_nt: TGTGCCAGCATTAGGGGACTTAATTCACCCCTCCACTTT

clone_size: -
j_call: TRBJ1-5
d_call: -
v_call: TRBV28
cdr3_aa: CASSSPGVSNQPQHF
cdr3_nt: TGTGCCAGCAGTTCCCCGGGAGTCAGCAATCAGCCCCAGCATTTT

clone_size: -
j_call: TRBJ2-6
d_call: -
v_call: TRBV13
cdr3_aa: CASSLRWGRDAGANVLTF
cdr3_nt: TGTGCCAGCAGCTTACGCTGGGGGCGCGACGCTGGGGCCAACGTCCTGACTTTC

clone_size: -
j_call: TRBJ2-3
d_call: -
v_call: TRBV7-2
cdr3_aa: CASTVGTDTQYF
cdr3_nt: TGTGCCAGCACCGTAGGTACAGATACGCAGTATTTT

clone_size: -
j_call: TRBJ2-5
d_call: TRBD2
v_call: TRBV5-6
cdr3_aa: CASSPAGTRTETQYF
cdr3_nt: TGTGCCAGCAGCCCTGCCGGGACTAGGACAGAGACCCAGTACTTC

clone_size: few
j_call: TRBJ2-3
d_call: -
v_call: TRBV25-1
cdr3_aa: CASRGRFGTDTQYF
cdr3_nt: TGTGCCAGCAGAGGACGGTTCGGCACAGATACGCAGTATTTT

clone_size: -
j_call: TRBJ1-2
d_call: -
v_call: TRBV4-1
cdr3_aa: CASSQGTGIYGYTF
cdr3_nt: TGCGCCAGCAGCCAAGGAACGGGGATCTATGGCTACACCTTC

clone_size: few
j_call: TRBJ2-7
d_call: -
v_call: TRBV29-1
cdr3_aa: CSVHGLSTGTSYEQYF
cdr3_nt: TGCAGCGTTCACGGTTTGTCTACCGGGACTTCCTACGAGCAGTACTTC

clone_size: few
j_call: TRBJ1-2
d_call: -
v_call: TRBV19
cdr3_aa: CASSFGMSTHYGYTF
cdr3_nt: TGTGCCAGTAGTTTTGGGATGTCAACCCACTATGGCTACACCTTC

clone_size: -
j_call: TRBJ2-1
d_call: TRBD2
v_call: TRBV7-2
cdr3_aa: CPRSLEGGGGGGFF
cdr3_nt: TGTCCCAGGAGCTTAGAGGGCGGGGGGGGGGGTGGGTTCTTC

clone_size: few
j_call: TRBJ1-1
d_call: TRBD1
v_call: TRBV19
cdr3_aa: CASSTPDRRTEAFF
cdr3_nt: TGTGCCAGTAGTACCCCGGACAGGAGAACTGAAGCTTTCTTT

clone_size: -
j_call: TRBJ2-5
d_call: -
v_call: TRBV19
cdr3_aa: CASSYVTSGKETQYF
cdr3_nt: TGTGCCAGTAGTTACGTGACTAGTGGGAAAGAGACCCAGTACTTC

clone_size: -
j_call: TRBJ2-1
d_call: -
v_call: TRBV7-2
cdr3_aa: CASSSLRDEQFF
cdr3_nt: TGTGCCAGCAGCTCTCTTCGGGATGAGCAGTTCTTC

clone_size: many
j_call: TRBJ1-1
d_call: -
v_call: TRBV7-9
cdr3_aa: CASSLVSGGVEAFF
cdr3_nt: TGTGCCAGCAGCTTAGTGTCAGGAGGTGTTGAAGCTTTCTTT

clone_size: -
j_call: TRBJ1-1
d_call: TRBD1
v_call: TRBV5-6
cdr3_aa: CASSRYRGSGEAFF
cdr3_nt: TGTGCCAGCAGCAGGTACAGGGGGTCGGGTGAAGCTTTCTTT

clone_size: -
j_call: TRBJ1-1
d_call: -
v_call: TRBV12-3/TRBV12-4
cdr3_aa: CASRSGVTNTEAFF
cdr3_nt: TGTGCCAGCAGATCAGGGGTGACGAACACTGAAGCTTTCTTT

clone_size: -
j_call: TRBJ2-7
d_call: -
v_call: TRBV5-6
cdr3_aa: CASSFRGQGGFEQYF
cdr3_nt: TGTGCCAGCAGCTTCCGGGGTCAGGGCGGGTTCGAGCAGTACTTC